This T cell receptor beta chain was sequenced during a study of CXCR3-negative and CXCR3-positive naive CD8 T cells. Per CD8+ T cell subset, triplicate sorts of approximately 290,000 cells each were done. Researchers prepared the TRB cDNA libraries using 5' RACE with UMI labels. TCRdb reprocessed the 5' RACE reads and stores each CDR3 protein as one record, lacking DNA. Its listing shows over 55,000 distinct CDR3 sequences. Per the germline V gene, CDR1 is SGHRS and CDR2 is YFSETQ. CDR3 length: 13 residues. A remark on this clonotype: Its matching antigen is unknown.

The study's findings and limits: Naive CXCR3-positive cells had TRB CDR3s more hydrophobic than those of CXCR3-negative naive cells. Both naive subsets showed comparably high diversity, and memory CD8+ cells showed much lower diversity.

Sequences were obtained from naive CXCR3+ CD8+ T cells from blood. The subset denotes: CD45RO-CCR7+CD27+CD95- naive CD8+ T cells expressing CXCR3 (TNR3+). The TCR originated in a human donor in good health. Some clones in this sample may be carry-over from other donors' samples. This sequence joins TRBV5-1 and TRBJ1-1. CDR3 protein: CASRDDAYTEAFF.